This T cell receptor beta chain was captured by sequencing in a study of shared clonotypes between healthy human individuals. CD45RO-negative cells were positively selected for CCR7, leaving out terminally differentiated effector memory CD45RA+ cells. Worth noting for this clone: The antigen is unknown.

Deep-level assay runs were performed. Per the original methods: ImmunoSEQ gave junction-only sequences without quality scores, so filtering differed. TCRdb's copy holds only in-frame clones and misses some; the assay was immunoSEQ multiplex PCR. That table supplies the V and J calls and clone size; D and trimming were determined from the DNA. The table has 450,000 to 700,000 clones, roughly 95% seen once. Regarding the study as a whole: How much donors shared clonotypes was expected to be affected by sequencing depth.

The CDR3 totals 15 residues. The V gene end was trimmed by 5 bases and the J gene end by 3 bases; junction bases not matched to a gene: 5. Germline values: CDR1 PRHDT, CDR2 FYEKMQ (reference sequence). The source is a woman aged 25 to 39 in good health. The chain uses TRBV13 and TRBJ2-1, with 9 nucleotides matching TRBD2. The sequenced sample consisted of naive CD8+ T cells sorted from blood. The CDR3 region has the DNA TGTGCCAGCAGCCCCTTGACTAGCGGCTACAATGAGCAGTTCTTC. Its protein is CASSPLTSGYNEQFF.